A selection of T cell receptor beta chains follows, all from one sample in a study of T cell repertoires in cytomegalovirus infection. MiXCR, run by TCRdb on the reads, gives a single entry per CDR3 protein. The table lists 680,000 or so distinct CDR3 sequences, under 40% of them singletons, with 2.5% to 3.5% in the top ten. The sequenced sample was PBMCs. The receptor set was obtained from a human donor in good health (CMV status not recorded). Some clones in this sample may be carry-over from other donors' samples. Each CDR3 is given with its conserved first and last residue. A D gene is named only where the DNA matches it firmly. Expanded clones get a size class; other rows say once, few or many, or leave the size out.

d_gene: -; abundance: few; j_gene: TRBJ2-1; v_gene: TRBV7-3; CDR3aa: CASSPQGRSGDEQFF; CDR3nt: TGTGCCAGCAGCCCACAGGGCAGGTCTGGGGATGAGCAGTTCTTC
d_gene: -; abundance: few; j_gene: TRBJ1-5; v_gene: TRBV2; CDR3aa: CASSLPGPRNQPQHF; CDR3nt: TGTGCCAGCAGTCTACCGGGCCCCCGCAATCAGCCCCAGCATTTT
d_gene: TRBD2; abundance: many; j_gene: TRBJ2-1; v_gene: TRBV6-5; CDR3aa: CASRQTGTSNNEQFF; CDR3nt: TGTGCCAGCAGACAAACCGGGACTAGCAACAATGAGCAGTTCTTC
d_gene: TRBD2; abundance: -; j_gene: TRBJ2-1; v_gene: TRBV11-2; CDR3aa: CASSLLADYNEQFF; CDR3nt: TGTGCCAGCAGCTTACTAGCGGATTACAATGAGCAGTTCTTC
d_gene: -; abundance: -; j_gene: TRBJ1-2; v_gene: TRBV12-3/TRBV12-4; CDR3aa: CASSLGVPQGGYTF; CDR3nt: TGTGCCAGCAGTTTAGGGGTACCTCAGGGGGGCTACACCTTC
d_gene: -; abundance: -; j_gene: TRBJ2-5; v_gene: TRBV19; CDR3aa: CASSRGSSARQETQYF; CDR3nt: TGTGCCAGTAGCCGAGGATCTAGCGCCCGTCAAGAGACCCAGTACTTC
d_gene: -; abundance: -; j_gene: TRBJ1-6; v_gene: TRBV27; CDR3aa: CASRGHRDGEASPLHF; CDR3nt: TGTGCCAGCAGGGGACACAGGGATGGGGAGGCTTCACCCCTCCACTTT
d_gene: TRBD2; abundance: -; j_gene: TRBJ2-2; v_gene: TRBV11-1; CDR3aa: CASSPGLAGEFAGELFF; CDR3nt: TGTGCCAGCAGCCCAGGACTAGCGGGAGAGTTCGCCGGGGAGCTGTTTTTT
d_gene: -; abundance: -; j_gene: TRBJ1-5; v_gene: TRBV19; CDR3aa: CASSTGFFQPQHF; CDR3nt: TGTGCCAGTAGTACAGGGTTTTTTCAGCCCCAGCATTTT
d_gene: -; abundance: many; j_gene: TRBJ1-5; v_gene: TRBV7-9; CDR3aa: CASSLGSGQPQHF; CDR3nt: TGTGCCAGCAGCTTAGGGTCAGGGCAGCCCCAGCATTTT
d_gene: TRBD1; abundance: -; j_gene: TRBJ2-3; v_gene: TRBV9; CDR3aa: CASSVAQGADTQYF; CDR3nt: TGTGCCAGCAGCGTAGCACAGGGGGCAGATACGCAGTATTTT
d_gene: -; abundance: -; j_gene: TRBJ2-6; v_gene: TRBV29-1; CDR3aa: CSVEDRVSSGANVLTF; CDR3nt: TGCAGCGTTGAAGATCGGGTGAGCTCTGGGGCCAACGTCCTGACTTTC
d_gene: -; abundance: few; j_gene: TRBJ2-5; v_gene: TRBV5-1; CDR3aa: CASSWALADFEETQYF; CDR3nt: TGCGCCAGCAGCTGGGCCCTCGCGGACTTCGAAGAGACCCAGTACTTC
d_gene: TRBD2; abundance: few; j_gene: TRBJ2-3; v_gene: TRBV6-6; CDR3aa: CASRGQRGGVDTQYF; CDR3nt: TGTGCCAGCAGGGGCCAGCGGGGGGGAGTAGATACGCAGTATTTT
d_gene: -; abundance: few; j_gene: TRBJ2-7; v_gene: TRBV4-1; CDR3aa: CASSQESSTYEQYF; CDR3nt: TGCGCCAGCAGCCAAGAATCCAGCACCTACGAGCAGTACTTC
d_gene: TRBD2; abundance: few; j_gene: TRBJ2-1; v_gene: TRBV11-2; CDR3aa: CASSLTSGALFYNEQFF; CDR3nt: TGTGCCAGCAGCTTAACTAGCGGGGCCCTCTTTTACAATGAGCAGTTCTTC
d_gene: -; abundance: -; j_gene: TRBJ2-2; v_gene: TRBV28; CDR3aa: CASRKSGTGELFF; CDR3nt: TGTGCCAGCAGAAAAAGCGGGACCGGGGAGCTGTTTTTT
d_gene: TRBD2; abundance: few; j_gene: TRBJ2-1; v_gene: TRBV3-1; CDR3aa: CASSQEGLAGGNEQFF; CDR3nt: TGTGCCAGCAGCCAAGAGGGACTAGCGGGGGGCAATGAGCAGTTCTTC
d_gene: -; abundance: -; j_gene: TRBJ2-1; v_gene: TRBV27; CDR3aa: CASSIRLSESYNEQFF; CDR3nt: TGTGCCAGCAGTATTCGACTATCCGAATCCTACAATGAGCAGTTCTTC
d_gene: TRBD1; abundance: few; j_gene: TRBJ2-3; v_gene: TRBV12-3/TRBV12-4; CDR3aa: CASRGYRGREDTQYF; CDR3nt: TGTGCCAGCAGAGGATACAGGGGGCGAGAAGATACGCAGTATTTT
d_gene: -; abundance: -; j_gene: TRBJ1-2; v_gene: TRBV4-2; CDR3aa: CASSYSGRYGYTF; CDR3nt: TGTGCCAGCAGCTATTCAGGGAGGTATGGCTACACCTTC
d_gene: TRBD1; abundance: few; j_gene: TRBJ2-7; v_gene: TRBV6-6; CDR3aa: CASSRPGTVTYEQYF; CDR3nt: TGTGCCAGCAGTCGACCCGGGACAGTAACCTACGAGCAGTACTTC
d_gene: -; abundance: few; j_gene: TRBJ2-4; v_gene: TRBV6-2/TRBV6-3; CDR3aa: CASSLYTGTEYF; CDR3nt: TGTGCCAGCAGTCTTTACACCGGCACCGAGTACTTC
d_gene: TRBD1; abundance: -; j_gene: TRBJ1-1; v_gene: TRBV9; CDR3aa: CASSIQGAGTEAFF; CDR3nt: TGTGCCAGCAGCATACAGGGGGCTGGGACTGAAGCTTTCTTT
d_gene: -; abundance: few; j_gene: TRBJ1-1; v_gene: TRBV19; CDR3aa: CASRGRGSTEAFF; CDR3nt: TGTGCCAGTAGAGGGAGGGGGAGCACTGAAGCTTTCTTT
d_gene: -; abundance: few; j_gene: TRBJ2-7; v_gene: TRBV28; CDR3aa: CASRLQDYEQYF; CDR3nt: TGTGCCAGCAGGCTACAGGACTACGAGCAGTACTTC
d_gene: -; abundance: few; j_gene: TRBJ1-6; v_gene: TRBV15; CDR3aa: CATSSLRGNSPLHF; CDR3nt: TGTGCCACCAGCAGTTTACGAGGGAATTCACCCCTCCACTTT
d_gene: -; abundance: many; j_gene: TRBJ2-5; v_gene: TRBV7-8; CDR3aa: CASSRAETQYF; CDR3nt: TGTGCCAGCAGCCGGGCGGAGACCCAGTACTTC
d_gene: TRBD1; abundance: -; j_gene: TRBJ1-2; v_gene: TRBV7-9; CDR3aa: CASSDSGTGEDGYTF; CDR3nt: TGTGCCAGCAGCGACTCCGGGACAGGGGAAGATGGCTACACCTTC
d_gene: TRBD2; abundance: -; j_gene: TRBJ2-2; v_gene: TRBV6-2/TRBV6-3; CDR3aa: CASSALAGGQGGELFF; CDR3nt: TGTGCCAGCAGTGCACTAGCGGGAGGGCAGGGCGGGGAGCTGTTTTTT
d_gene: TRBD1; abundance: few; j_gene: TRBJ2-2; v_gene: TRBV7-6; CDR3aa: CASSSGTATGELFF; CDR3nt: TGTGCCAGCAGCTCCGGGACAGCTACCGGGGAGCTGTTTTTT
d_gene: TRBD2; abundance: -; j_gene: TRBJ2-2; v_gene: TRBV6-1; CDR3aa: CASYHGLAGGNTGELFF; CDR3nt: TGTGCCAGCTACCACGGACTAGCGGGAGGAAACACCGGGGAGCTGTTTTTT
d_gene: TRBD1; abundance: many; j_gene: TRBJ1-5; v_gene: TRBV7-8; CDR3aa: CASSSRHGTASNQPQHF; CDR3nt: TGTGCCAGCAGCTCTCGTCACGGGACAGCCAGCAATCAGCCCCAGCATTTT
d_gene: -; abundance: few; j_gene: TRBJ1-2; v_gene: TRBV15; CDR3aa: CATSRRQGYGYTF; CDR3nt: TGTGCCACCAGCAGACGTCAGGGATATGGCTACACCTTC
d_gene: -; abundance: many; j_gene: TRBJ2-5; v_gene: TRBV7-2; CDR3aa: CASRRSRLETQYF; CDR3nt: TGTGCCAGCAGACGGTCTCGTTTGGAGACCCAGTACTTC
d_gene: -; abundance: -; j_gene: TRBJ1-2; v_gene: TRBV6-1; CDR3aa: CASSRAGNYGYTF; CDR3nt: TGTGCCAGCAGTCGAGCAGGAAACTATGGCTACACCTTC
d_gene: -; abundance: few; j_gene: TRBJ2-5; v_gene: TRBV6-5; CDR3aa: CASSSLGGSGETQYF; CDR3nt: TGTGCCAGCAGTTCCCTTGGGGGGAGCGGCGAGACCCAGTACTTC
d_gene: TRBD2; abundance: -; j_gene: TRBJ2-3; v_gene: TRBV7-3; CDR3aa: CASSPLAGGVTDTQYF; CDR3nt: TGTGCCAGCAGCCCCCTAGCGGGAGGTGTCACAGATACGCAGTATTTT
d_gene: -; abundance: few; j_gene: TRBJ1-6; v_gene: TRBV2; CDR3aa: CASSEAVGVGSPLHF; CDR3nt: TGTGCCAGCAGTGAAGCGGTCGGAGTCGGGTCACCCCTCCACTTT
d_gene: -; abundance: -; j_gene: TRBJ2-7; v_gene: TRBV6-1; CDR3aa: CASSQPGQRPYEQYF; CDR3nt: TGTGCCAGCAGTCAGCCGGGACAAAGGCCCTACGAGCAGTACTTC
d_gene: -; abundance: -; j_gene: TRBJ1-4; v_gene: TRBV10-2; CDR3aa: CASSGPARGEKLFF; CDR3nt: TGCGCCAGCAGTGGTCCGGCGAGAGGTGAAAAACTGTTTTTT
d_gene: -; abundance: -; j_gene: TRBJ2-7; v_gene: TRBV20-1; CDR3aa: CSAKDFSGEQYF; CDR3nt: TGCAGTGCTAAGGACTTCAGTGGGGAGCAGTACTTC
d_gene: TRBD1; abundance: -; j_gene: TRBJ1-2; v_gene: TRBV2; CDR3aa: CASRGQGENYGYTF; CDR3nt: TGTGCCAGCAGGGGACAGGGGGAGAACTATGGCTACACCTTC
d_gene: TRBD2; abundance: -; j_gene: TRBJ2-1; v_gene: TRBV19; CDR3aa: CASSTGTSKNEQFF; CDR3nt: TGTGCCAGTAGTACCGGGACTAGCAAAAATGAGCAGTTCTTC
d_gene: TRBD1; abundance: -; j_gene: TRBJ1-1; v_gene: TRBV2; CDR3aa: CASTQGVYRNTEAFF; CDR3nt: TGTGCCAGCACCCAGGGGGTTTACCGGAACACTGAAGCTTTCTTT
d_gene: -; abundance: -; j_gene: TRBJ1-5; v_gene: TRBV6-5; CDR3aa: CASSYRNVGSNQPQHF; CDR3nt: TGTGCCAGCAGTTATAGGAACGTAGGGAGCAATCAGCCCCAGCATTTT
d_gene: -; abundance: few; j_gene: TRBJ2-5; v_gene: TRBV7-9; CDR3aa: CASWSSWGLGYQETQYF; CDR3nt: TGTGCCAGTTGGAGTTCGTGGGGGCTCGGGTACCAAGAGACCCAGTACTTC
d_gene: -; abundance: -; j_gene: TRBJ2-7; v_gene: TRBV12-3/TRBV12-4; CDR3aa: CASSPWKSRSYEQYF; CDR3nt: TGTGCCAGCAGCCCCTGGAAGTCGCGATCCTACGAGCAGTACTTC
d_gene: -; abundance: -; j_gene: TRBJ1-4; v_gene: TRBV6-5; CDR3aa: CASSSSGARNEKLFF; CDR3nt: -
d_gene: TRBD2; abundance: -; j_gene: TRBJ2-7; v_gene: TRBV5-1; CDR3aa: CASSLRTSGGRYEQYF; CDR3nt: TGCGCCAGCAGCTTACGGACTAGCGGGGGTCGATACGAGCAGTACTTC